This is a list of T cell receptor beta chains from one sample in a study of T cells in localized non-small cell lung cancer. Measured with immunoSEQ multiplex PCR; TCRdb has only the in-frame clones, and not every one. The sample holds 130,000 or so clones, around 92% seen once. This material consisted of peripheral blood, taken before any cancer treatment. The receptors were sampled from a female donor older than 55 with stage I lung adenocarcinoma. The CDR3 runs from the conserved cysteine through the conserved F or W. A D gene is named only where the DNA matches it firmly. Clone size is given for some rows only: seen once, a few or many times, or a class if the clone is expanded.

NA | TRBJ2-3 | NA | TRBV28 | CASTPGVMQYF | TGTGCCAGCACCCCAGGGGTCATGCAGTATTTT
NA | TRBJ2-1 | NA | TRBV28 | CASRLSAKYRRVNEQFF | TGTGCCAGCAGGCTCAGCGCCAAATACAGACGAGTCAATGAGCAGTTCTTC
NA | TRBJ2-3 | TRBD2 | TRBV27 | CASSFSSGGTDTQYF | TGTGCCAGCAGTTTTTCTAGCGGGGGTACAGATACGCAGTATTTT
NA | TRBJ1-1 | TRBD1 | TRBV28 | CASSFTGGGAFF | TGTGCCAGCAGTTTTACAGGGGGGGGAGCTTTCTTT
NA | TRBJ2-3 | TRBD2 | TRBV5-4 | CASSIREEGDTQYF | TGTGCCAGCAGCATTCGGGAGGAGGGGGATACGCAGTATTTT
NA | TRBJ2-1 | NA | TRBV5-1 | CASSLGARGALYEQFF | TGCGCCAGCAGCTTGGGGGCTCGCGGAGCCCTCTATGAGCAGTTCTTC
once | TRBJ2-3 | NA | TRBV12-5 | CASGLFSGDTQYF | TGTGCTAGTGGTTTGTTCTCGGGGGATACGCAGTATTTT
NA | TRBJ2-1 | NA | TRBV11-3 | CASSLRGPYEQFF | TGTGCCAGCAGCTTGCGAGGACCGTATGAGCAGTTCTTC
NA | TRBJ1-4 | NA | TRBV4-1 | CASSHDPGPNEKLFF | TGCGCCAGCAGCCACGATCCGGGACCCAATGAAAAACTGTTTTTT
NA | TRBJ1-2 | NA | TRBV29-1 | CSVDLLFRGYTF | TGCAGCGTTGACCTTCTCTTTAGGGGCTACACCTTC
NA | TRBJ2-7 | NA | TRBV11-2 | CASSSLRGGYEQYF | TGTGCCAGCAGCTCCCTCCGGGGCGGGTACGAGCAGTACTTC
NA | TRBJ2-1 | TRBD2 | TRBV11-3 | CASSSGTSGNYEQFF | TGTGCCAGCAGCTCCGGGACTAGCGGGAACTATGAGCAGTTCTTC
NA | TRBJ2-7 | NA | TRBV6-6 | CASSDDYKSSYEQYF | TGTGCCAGCAGTGATGATTACAAAAGCTCCTACGAGCAGTACTTC
NA | TRBJ1-4 | NA | TRBV27 | CASSLQINEKLFF | TGTGCCAGCAGTTTACAGATTAATGAAAAACTGTTTTTT
NA | TRBJ2-7 | NA | TRBV5-5 | CASSRRTEEQYF | TGTGCCAGCAGCCGTAGGACAGAAGAGCAGTACTTC
NA | TRBJ2-7 | TRBD2 | TRBV19 | CASIPSGRNEQYF | TGTGCCAGTATTCCCAGCGGGAGGAACGAGCAGTACTTC
NA | TRBJ2-6 | NA | TRBV5-4 | CASSLDLASGANVLTF | TGTGCCAGCAGCTTAGACCTAGCTTCTGGGGCCAACGTCCTGACTTTC
NA | TRBJ1-2 | NA | TRBV7-9 | CASSLDGGHGYTF | TGTGCCAGCAGCTTAGACGGAGGGCATGGCTACACCTTC
NA | TRBJ2-3 | TRBD2 | TRBV18 | CASSPREVGTDTQYF | TGTGCCAGCTCACCGCGGGAGGTCGGCACAGATACGCAGTATTTT
few | TRBJ1-5 | NA | TRBV4-2 | CASSQSAEGNQPQHF | TGTGCCAGCAGCCAAAGCGCGGAAGGCAATCAGCCCCAGCATTTT
NA | TRBJ1-5 | NA | TRBV16 | CASSQSGNQPQHF | TGTGCCAGCAGCCAATCGGGTAATCAGCCCCAGCATTTT
once | TRBJ2-1 | NA | TRBV30 | CAWSAGTGVPSGSRNEQFF | TGTGCCTGGAGTGCTGGGACAGGGGTACCTAGCGGGAGTAGGAATGAGCAGTTCTTC
NA | TRBJ2-1 | NA | TRBV5-1 | CASSFTGEEYNEQFF | TGCGCCAGCAGCTTCACAGGGGAGGAGTACAATGAGCAGTTCTTC
NA | TRBJ2-7 | TRBD2 | TRBV27 | CASSLIAGGSYEQYF | TGTGCCAGCAGTTTGATAGCGGGTGGCTCCTACGAGCAGTACTTC
NA | TRBJ1-3 | NA | TRBV6-1 | CASSEAPMWGSGNTIYF | TGTGCCAGCAGTGAAGCCCCCATGTGGGGCTCTGGAAACACCATATATTTT
NA | TRBJ1-1 | TRBD1 | TRBV11-1 | CASSLLTGATEAFF | TGTGCCAGCAGCCTACTGACAGGGGCCACTGAAGCTTTCTTT
NA | TRBJ1-5 | NA | TRBV6-5 | CASSGSVRQPQHF | TGTGCCAGCAGCGGATCGGTCAGGCAGCCCCAGCATTTT
NA | TRBJ2-7 | NA | TRBV2 | CASTGWSSGQYF | TGTGCCAGCACGGGGTGGAGCTCAGGGCAGTACTTC
NA | TRBJ1-2 | NA | TRBV5-1 | CASSLLGARGYTF | TGCGCCAGCAGCTTGTTGGGAGCGCGGGGCTACACCTTC
once | TRBJ2-1 | TRBD1 | TRBV2 | CASTRGQDYNEQFF | TGTGCCAGCACTCGGGGACAGGACTACAATGAGCAGTTCTTC
NA | TRBJ1-1 | NA | TRBV28 | CASSSPGGNTEAFF | TGTGCCAGCAGTTCGCCCGGGGGGAACACTGAAGCTTTCTTT
NA | TRBJ1-4 | NA | TRBV29-1 | CSVGDTQSRGEKLFF | TGCAGCGTGGGGGATACACAGAGTCGAGGCGAAAAACTGTTTTTT
NA | TRBJ1-2 | TRBD1 | TRBV14 | CASSKGQGNYGYTF | TGTGCCAGCAGCAAGGGACAGGGAAACTATGGCTACACCTTC
few | TRBJ2-1 | NA | TRBV6-6 | CASVLGGDYNEQFF | TGTGCCAGTGTCCTAGGAGGGGATTACAATGAGCAGTTCTTC
NA | TRBJ2-1 | TRBD2 | TRBV18 | CASSPVSGIYNEQFF | TGTGCCAGCTCACCGGTTAGCGGGATATACAATGAGCAGTTCTTC
few | TRBJ1-2 | NA | TRBV2 | CASSEGGYGYTF | TGTGCCAGCAGTGAGGGGGGCTATGGCTACACCTTC
NA | TRBJ2-5 | NA | TRBV6-5 | CATKTTSETQYF | TGTGCCACCAAAACCACGTCAGAGACCCAGTACTTC
NA | TRBJ2-7 | TRBD2 | TRBV2 | CASSASGSKVQYF | TGTGCCAGCAGTGCGAGCGGGAGTAAGGTGCAGTACTTC
once | TRBJ1-5 | NA | TRBV5-1 | CASSLEGLGNQPQHF | TGCGCCAGCAGCTTGGAAGGGCTAGGCAATCAGCCCCAGCATTTT
NA | TRBJ2-7 | TRBD1 | TRBV4-1 | CASSQGMADRSYEQYF | TGCGCCAGCAGCCAAGGGATGGCGGACAGGAGTTACGAGCAGTACTTC
NA | TRBJ1-2 | TRBD1 | TRBV30 | CAWRTRDRGLGYTF | TGTGCCTGGCGGACCCGGGACAGGGGGTTGGGCTACACCTTC
NA | TRBJ1-1 | NA | TRBV21-1 | CASSKPLESEAFF | TGTGCCAGCAGCAAACCTTTGGAGAGTGAAGCTTTCTTT
NA | TRBJ1-1 | NA | TRBV7-6 | CASSLLNTEAFF | TGTGCCAGCAGCTTACTGAACACTGAAGCTTTCTTT
NA | TRBJ2-3 | NA | TRBV7-2 | CASSFSLHRGLRDTQYF | TGTGCCAGCAGTTTTTCACTTCACAGAGGGTTGCGGGATACGCAGTATTTT
NA | TRBJ2-5 | TRBD1 | TRBV9 | CASRRGQGGETQYF | TGTGCCAGCAGAAGAGGACAGGGGGGAGAGACCCAGTACTTC
NA | TRBJ2-3 | TRBD1 | TRBV5-1 | CASSLRDRTTDTQYF | TGCGCCAGCAGCTTGCGGGACAGGACCACAGATACGCAGTATTTT
NA | TRBJ1-1 | NA | TRBV29-1 | CSVEGGVTEAFF | TGCAGCGTTGAAGGAGGAGTGACTGAAGCTTTCTTT
NA | TRBJ2-1 | NA | TRBV5-4 | CASSLTGRSYNEQFF | TGTGCCAGCAGCCTAACAGGGCGCTCCTACAATGAGCAGTTCTTC
NA | TRBJ2-3 | TRBD2 | TRBV9 | CASSVAPSGGTDTQYF | TGTGCCAGCAGCGTAGCGCCTAGCGGAGGCACAGATACGCAGTATTTT
NA | TRBJ1-5 | NA | TRBV29-1 | CSSGERGGEPQHF | TGCAGCTCGGGTGAGCGGGGGGGAGAGCCCCAGCATTTT
NA | TRBJ2-7 | NA | TRBV6-5 | CASRDGYEQYF | TGTGCCAGCAGGGACGGCTACGAGCAGTACTTC
NA | TRBJ1-5 | TRBD1 | TRBV27 | CASAALDRGGNQPQHF | TGTGCCAGCGCTGCCCTGGACAGGGGAGGCAATCAGCCCCAGCATTTT
NA | TRBJ2-1 | TRBD2 | TRBV5-5 | CASSGRLAGVFGEQFF | TGTGCCAGCAGCGGACGACTAGCGGGAGTCTTTGGTGAGCAGTTCTTC